This paragraph covers one T cell receptor (beta chain) sequence. What it recognizes is unknown. The CDR3 contains 11 residues. The V gene end was trimmed by 6 bases and the J gene end by 4 bases; junction bases not matched to a gene: 1. Looked up from germline, CDR1 is DFQATT and CDR2 is SNEGSKA (reference sequence). The donors were in the approximately 120-subject validation cohort, distinct from the roughly 700-subject first cohort. The data derive from a study of cytomegalovirus exposure and HLA in healthy donors. Sequencing used immunoSEQ multiplex PCR; TCRdb keeps in-frame clones, though not all of them. In the table there are 100,000 to 150,000 clones, just under 95% of which are singletons. General study results and limits: In vitro, a few CMV-associated chains proved specific for CMV antigens. Using the classifier, cytomegalovirus status was reportedly diagnosed with high specificity and sensitivity.

The chain couples TRBV20-1 to TRBJ2-5, with 8 nucleotides matching TRBD1. Sequencing input: PBMCs. The sequence derives from a woman between 18 and 29 years old in good health and CMV-seronegative. CDR3 DNA sequence: TGCAGTGCAGACAGGGGAGAGACCCAGTACTTC. Amino acid sequence: CSADRGETQYF.